This is a list of T cell receptor beta chains from one sample in a study of blood T cell repertoires in COVID-19. The method was immunoSEQ multiplex PCR; TCRdb's version includes in-frame clones alone and lacks a portion of them. In the table there are some 50,000 clones, 78% of which are singletons. Sequences were obtained from peripheral blood. Every receptor here comes from a human donor in a cohort sampled during active COVID-19. The CDR3 runs from the conserved cysteine through the conserved F or W. The order of the fields is V gene, D gene, J gene, clone size, CDR3 protein, CDR3 DNA. D genes are given only for firm matches. Rows give clone size only sometimes, using once, few, many, or a class for an expanded clone.

TRBV5-1,NA,TRBJ2-7,once,CASSLGSTRGSYEQYF,TGCGCCAGCAGCTTGGGCTCCACACGGGGCTCCTACGAGCAGTACTTC
TRBV2,TRBD1,TRBJ2-7,NA,CASSVKGTGGVYEQYF,TGTGCCAGCAGTGTAAAGGGGACAGGGGGCGTCTACGAGCAGTACTTC
TRBV5-1,TRBD1,TRBJ1-6,NA,CASSWDSNSPLHF,TGCGCCAGCAGCTGGGACAGTAATTCACCCCTCCACTTT
TRBV28,TRBD2,TRBJ2-1,NA,CAILGIAGLLTYNEQFF,TGTGCTATCCTCGGGATAGCGGGGCTACTAACCTACAATGAGCAGTTCTTC
TRBV19,TRBD2,TRBJ2-7,few,CASSITGGPSGEQYF,TGTGCCAGTAGTATTACGGGAGGGCCATCCGGGGAGCAGTACTTC
TRBV19,TRBD2,TRBJ2-1,NA,CASSRLAGDYNEQFF,TGTGCCAGCTCACGACTAGCGGGAGATTACAATGAGCAGTTCTTC
TRBV9,TRBD1,TRBJ2-7,NA,CASSVGDSYYEQYF,TGTGCCAGCAGCGTAGGGGACAGCTACTACGAGCAGTACTTC
TRBV7-9,NA,TRBJ2-7,few,CASSPRGEQYF,TGTGCCAGCAGCCCCCGCGGCGAGCAGTACTTC
TRBV12-3/TRBV12-4,TRBD1,TRBJ1-5,few,CASCRQGGQPQHF,TGTGCCAGCTGTAGACAGGGAGGTCAGCCCCAGCATTTT
TRBV6-5,NA,TRBJ1-1,once,CASRHTFGDRTEAFF,TGTGCCAGCAGACATACCTTCGGGGATAGGACTGAAGCTTTCTTT
TRBV19,NA,TRBJ1-5,NA,CASSMWAQPQHF,TGTGCCAGTAGTATGTGGGCTCAGCCCCAGCATTTT
TRBV7-9,TRBD1,TRBJ1-5,NA,CASSPSTGALNQPQHF,TGTGCCAGCAGCCCCTCGACAGGGGCCTTAAATCAGCCCCAGCATTTT
TRBV10-3,TRBD1,TRBJ1-1,NA,CAISDTGGSRTEAFF,TGTGCCATCAGTGACACAGGGGGCTCACGCACTGAAGCTTTCTTT
TRBV15,NA,TRBJ2-5,NA,CATSRDRETQYF,TGTGCCACCAGCAGAGATCGAGAGACCCAGTACTTC
TRBV19,NA,TRBJ2-7,NA,CASSYFDSYEQYF,TGTGCCAGTAGTTACTTCGATTCCTACGAGCAGTACTTC
TRBV6-5,TRBD2,TRBJ2-3,NA,CASSYAGGTTDTQYF,TGTGCCAGCAGTTACGCGGGGGGGACCACAGATACGCAGTATTTT
TRBV6-5,TRBD1,TRBJ1-5,once,CASSSRQGPNQPQHF,TGTGCCAGCAGTTCCAGACAGGGGCCGAATCAGCCCCAGCATTTT
TRBV3-1/TRBV3-2,NA,TRBJ1-1,NA,CASSPSRGREIEAFF,TGTGCCAGCAGCCCTTCCCGAGGGCGAGAGATTGAAGCTTTCTTT
TRBV25-1,NA,TRBJ1-1,NA,CASSAERGAFF,TGTGCCAGCAGTGCAGAGCGAGGAGCTTTCTTT
TRBV7-6,NA,TRBJ1-4,NA,CASSEESGRANEKLFF,TGTGCCAGCAGCGAGGAGAGTGGGAGGGCTAATGAAAAACTGTTTTTT
TRBV10-3,TRBD1,TRBJ2-7,few,CAISDYGTEGYEQYF,TGTGCCATCAGTGATTACGGGACAGAGGGGTACGAGCAGTACTTC
TRBV6-2/TRBV6-3,TRBD1,TRBJ1-1,NA,CASSSTLTGGAFF,TGTGCCAGCAGCTCGACTCTCACAGGGGGAGCTTTCTTT
TRBV28,TRBD1,TRBJ2-7,NA,CASSLYPDRDEQYF,TGTGCCAGCAGTTTATACCCGGACAGGGACGAGCAGTACTTC
TRBV11-2,TRBD2,TRBJ2-2,NA,CASSLAASGFMNTGELFF,TGTGCCAGCAGCTTAGCGGCTAGCGGGTTTATGAACACCGGGGAGCTGTTTTTT
TRBV4-1,TRBD2,TRBJ2-7,NA,CASSQASGYTYEQYF,TGCGCCAGCAGCCAAGCTAGCGGCTATACCTACGAGCAGTACTTC
TRBV9,TRBD2,TRBJ2-2,NA,CASSGLAGESGELFF,TGTGCCAGCAGCGGCTTAGCGGGGGAGTCCGGGGAGCTGTTTTTT